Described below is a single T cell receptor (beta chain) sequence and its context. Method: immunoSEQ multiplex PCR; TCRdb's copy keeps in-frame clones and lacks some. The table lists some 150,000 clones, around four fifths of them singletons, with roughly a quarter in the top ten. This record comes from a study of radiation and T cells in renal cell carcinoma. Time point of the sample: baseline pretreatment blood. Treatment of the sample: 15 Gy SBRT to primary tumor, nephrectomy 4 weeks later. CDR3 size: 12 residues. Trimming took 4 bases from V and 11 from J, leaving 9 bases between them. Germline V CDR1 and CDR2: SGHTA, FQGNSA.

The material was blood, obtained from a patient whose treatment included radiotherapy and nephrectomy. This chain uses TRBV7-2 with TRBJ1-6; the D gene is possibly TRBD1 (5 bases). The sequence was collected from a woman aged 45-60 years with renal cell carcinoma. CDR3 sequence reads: CASSSIGAPLHF. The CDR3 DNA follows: TGTGCCAGCAGCTCCATAGGGGCACCCCTCCACTTT.